This passage covers 32 T cell receptor beta chains from one sample sequenced in a study of shared clonotypes between healthy human individuals. Data came from immunoSEQ multiplex PCR; TCRdb stores just in-frame clones and leaves some out. Among around 1.5 million clones listed, around 98% were seen once. The sample taken for sequencing was naive CD4+ T cells sorted from blood. The subset is: CD45RA+ positively selected. These receptors were collected from a man younger than 40 in good health.

The CDR3 here is CASSFSPFPGANTGELFF. The CDR3 DNA is TGTGCCAGCAGCTTCTCGCCTTTTCCGGGAGCGAACACCGGGGAGCTGTTTTTT. The chain has TRBV5-4 and TRBJ2-2; D might be TRBD2 (6 bases). This CDR3 comprises 18 residues. Germline CDR1 reads SGHNT; CDR2 reads YYREEE (reference sequence). V was shortened by 2 bases and J by 0 bases, with 17 bases between the two germline ends.

Details on this clone: Sequence at one end of the junction differs from germline and may be a read error. J is TRBJ1-2 and V is TRBV2; D call uncertain. CDR1 and CDR2 from the germline V gene are SNHLY and FYNNEI. There are 13 residues in the CDR3. The CDR3 loop reads CASKTGVARRSSF. CDR3 DNA: TGTGCCAGTAAGACCGGGGTCGCTAGGCGCTCGTCCTTC.

V and J are TRBV18 and TRBJ2-7; D gene unclear. The CDR3 consists of 14 residues. Trimming stripped 5 bases from V and 2 bases from J, with 13 bases between. CDR1 KGHSH and CDR2 LQKENI come from the germline V gene. The DNA for the CDR3 is TGTGCCAGCTCAAGCACTCGCGGTACCTACGAGCAGTACTTC. This codes for CASSSTRGTYEQYF. Together with reference TRBV18 and TRBJ2-7, the CDR3 gives the full variable domain: NAGVMQNPRHLVRRRGQEARLRCSPMKGHSHVYWYRQLPEEGLKFMVYLQKENIIDESGMPKERFSAEFPKEGPSILRIQQVVRGDSAAYFCASSSTRGTYEQYFGPGTRLTVT.

The chain uses TRBV27 and TRBJ2-1; 14 nucleotides match TRBD2. The CDR3 contains 15 residues. Germline CDR1 and CDR2: MNHEY and SMNVEV (reference sequence). Trimming took 7 bases from V and 7 from J; bases not matched to a gene: 6. As DNA, the CDR3 is TGTGCCAGCATGGTGGGACTAGCGGGAGTTAATGAGCAGTTCTTC. This gives the protein CASMVGLAGVNEQFF.

The V gene is TRBV7-6, the J gene TRBJ2-7, with 10 bases identical to TRBD1. Trimming took 1 base from V and 5 from J; bases not matched to a gene: 5. The CDR3 has 15 amino acids. Germline values: CDR1 SGHVS, CDR2 FNYEAQ. CDR3 protein: CASSLGTGGVNEQYF. In nucleotides, the CDR3 is TGTGCCAGCAGCTTAGGGACAGGGGGGGTAAACGAGCAGTACTTC.

This chain joins TRBV28 and TRBJ2-4; possibly TRBD1 for D (6 bases). Germline V gene lookup returns CDR1 MDHEN and CDR2 SYDVKM. CDR3 size: 12 residues. V was shortened by 9 bases and J by 2 bases, with 8 bases between the two germline ends. Written as DNA, the CDR3 is TGTGCCAGTGGGACAACCAAAAACATTCAGTACTTC. Residues: CASGTTKNIQYF.

The gene calls are TRBV2 and TRBJ1-5; D ambiguous. The CDR3 runs 15 residues. Germline-derived CDR1 and CDR2 are SNHLY and FYNNEI. The germline V and J ends were trimmed by 4 bases and 6 bases, with 16 bases remaining between them. CDR3 loop: CASSGEGLKGQPQHF. Written as DNA, the CDR3 is TGTGCCAGCAGTGGGGAGGGATTGAAAGGTCAGCCCCAGCATTTT.

This chain joins TRBV20-1 and TRBJ2-1; D call uncertain. This CDR3 comprises 10 residues. CDR1 DFQATT and CDR2 SNEGSKA come from the germline V gene (reference sequence). The V gene lost 5 bases and the J gene lost 13 bases, with 12 bases spanning the gap. CDR3 residues: CSASVGRQFF. The CDR3 DNA is TGCAGTGCTTCGGTGGGCCGTCAGTTCTTC.

The V and J genes are TRBV15 and TRBJ1-5, with TRBD1 as a possible D gene (6 bases). The CDR3 has 14 residues. V was shortened by 6 bases and J by 2 bases, with 11 bases between the two germline ends. Germline V gene lookup returns CDR1 LNHNV and CDR2 YYDKDF (reference sequence). The CDR3 DNA sequence: TGTGCCACCAGTTTAGGGGGTGGCAATCAGCCCCAGCATTTT. Translating gives CATSLGGGNQPQHF. The variable domain in full, with the rest retrieved from reference TRBV15 and TRBJ1-5, is DAMVIQNPRYQVTQFGKPVTLSCSQTLNHNVMYWYQQKSSQAPKLLFHYYDKDFNNEADTPDNFQSRRPNTSFCFLDIRSPGLGDTAMYLCATSLGGGNQPQHFGDGTRLSIL.

The chain carries TRBV13 and TRBJ2-7; 13 positions agree with TRBD2. From germline, CDR1 is PRHDT and CDR2 FYEKMQ (reference sequence). The V segment lost 5 bases and the J segment 2 bases; nucleotides outside the gene matches: 6. The CDR3 runs 16 residues. In DNA, the CDR3 is TGTGCCAGCAGCCAACGGACTAGCGGGAGTACCTACGAGCAGTACTTC. Translation: CASSQRTSGSTYEQYF. The complete variable domain, with remaining parts taken from reference TRBV13 and TRBJ2-7, reads AAGVIQSPRHLIKEKRETATLKCYPIPRHDTVYWYQQGPGQDPQFLISFYEKMQSDKGSIPDRFSAQQFSDYHSELNMSSLELGDSALYFCASSQRTSGSTYEQYFGPGTRLTVT.

V is TRBV5-6 and J is TRBJ1-5; 7 bases map to TRBD1. Germline V gene lookup returns CDR1 SGHDT and CDR2 YYEEEE. This CDR3 has 14 residues. The V and J ends lost 5 bases and 3 bases, in that order; junction bases with no gene match: 5. Here the CDR3 reads CASRKTGINQPQHF. CDR3 DNA: TGTGCCAGCAGGAAGACAGGGATCAATCAGCCCCAGCATTTT.

The chain has TRBV2 and TRBJ2-2, with D unresolved. Germline V lookup: CDR1 SNHLY, CDR2 FYNNEI. The CDR3 sequence is 13 residues long. Trimming removed 4 bases at V and 3 bases at J, with 6 bases between. This CDR3 reads CASSVAYTGELFF. The CDR3 DNA reads as TGTGCCAGCAGTGTAGCATACACCGGGGAGCTGTTTTTT.

The rearrangement links TRBV6-6 to TRBJ1-5; TRBD1 might be the D (5 bases). Germline assignment: CDR1 MNHNY and CDR2 SVGAGI (reference sequence). V was shortened by 6 bases and J by 2 bases, with 17 bases between the two germline ends. The CDR3 has 16 amino acids. DNA of the CDR3: TGTGCCAGCAGCCCTTTAGTGCTGGGGGGCAATCAGCCCCAGCATTTT. Its protein is CASSPLVLGGNQPQHF.

V is TRBV9 and J is TRBJ2-1; the D is unclear. Looked up from germline, CDR1 is SGDLS and CDR2 is YYNGEE. V was clipped by 5 bases and J by 4 bases, with 22 bases between them. The CDR3 has 17 amino acids. The CDR3 region is CASRPEKGPSVYNEQFF. Written as DNA, the CDR3 is TGTGCCAGCAGGCCCGAGAAAGGGCCCTCTGTTTACAATGAGCAGTTCTTC.

This chain joins TRBV18 and TRBJ2-2; D assignment may be TRBD1 or TRBD2 (5 bases each). The CDR3 totals 15 residues. The V end was cut by 6 bases, the J end by 3 bases, with 14 bases between. Per the germline V gene, CDR1 is KGHSH and CDR2 is LQKENI. The CDR3 DNA is TGTGCCAGCTCGCCGCCCGGGACCGACACCGGGGAGCTGTTTTTT. It codes for CASSPPGTDTGELFF.

The chain has TRBV5-4 and TRBJ2-1, with TRBD2 matching over 12 bases. There are 16 residues in the CDR3. Per the germline V gene, CDR1 is SGHNT and CDR2 is YYREEE (reference sequence). The trim removed 1 base at V and 8 bases at J, leaving 7 bases unmatched. The CDR3, as DNA: TGTGCCAGCAGCTTGTATCTAGCGGGAGGGCCCGATGAGCAGTTCTTC. Translation: CASSLYLAGGPDEQFF.

The chain links TRBV6-5 to TRBJ2-5, with D perhaps TRBD2 (7 bases). Germline assignment: CDR1 MNHEY and CDR2 SVGAGI. This CDR3 is built from 14 residues. Trimming removed 2 bases at V and 5 bases at J, with 12 bases between. The CDR3 DNA follows: TGTGCCAGCAGTTACGGGGGAGGGGGGGAGACCCAGTACTTC. This translates into CASSYGGGGETQYF.

The chain links TRBV14 to TRBJ2-3; 8 nucleotides match TRBD2. CDR3 length: 17 amino acids. Trimming removed 2 bases from V and 4 bases from J; junction bases left unmatched: 11. Germline values: CDR1 SGHDN, CDR2 FVKESK. DNA of the CDR3: TGTGCCAGCAGCCAAAGAAGCGGGAGTCGTAGGCCAGATACGCAGTATTTT. It codes for CASSQRSGSRRPDTQYF.

The V gene is TRBV18, the J gene TRBJ2-3, with 9 bases matching TRBD1. The CDR3 has 14 amino acids. The V gene end was trimmed by 6 bases and the J gene end by 4 bases; junction bases not matched to a gene: 5. Germline CDR1 is KGHSH and CDR2 is LQKENI. CDR3 nucleotides: TGTGCCAGCTCCAAGGACAGGGGTCCAGATACGCAGTATTTT. Translated, it gives CASSKDRGPDTQYF.

This chain connects TRBV28 to TRBJ1-3, with no clear D. The CDR3 length is 14 residues. CDR1 and CDR2 from the germline V gene are MDHEN and SYDVKM. With 6 bases removed from V and 3 bases from J, the gap between germline ends came to 12 bases. CDR3 coding DNA: TGTGCCAGCAGGTTTAGGACGTTTGGAAACACCATATATTTT. It specifies CASRFRTFGNTIYF.

The V call is TRBV9, the J call TRBJ2-1; 12 nucleotides line up with TRBD2. The CDR3 has 19 amino acids. Unmatched junction bases numbered 15, after V lost 0 bases and J lost 8 bases. In germline, CDR1 is SGDLS, CDR2 YYNGEE. The CDR3 loop is CASSVETQTGTSGRYEQFF. In nucleotides, the CDR3 is TGTGCCAGCAGCGTAGAGACCCAAACCGGGACTAGCGGGCGATATGAGCAGTTCTTC.

J is TRBJ1-2 and V is TRBV29-1, with a possible D match to TRBD1 (5 bases). The V gene's germline CDR1 is SQVTM and CDR2 ANQGSEA. V lost 1 base and J 8 bases, leaving 14 bases between the germline ends. This CDR3 comprises 13 residues. The CDR3 coding sequence is TGCAGCGTTGAAGGAAGGGGTCTTACCGGCTACACCTTC. Protein sequence: CSVEGRGLTGYTF.

Remarks on this clone: Other DNA sequences in the sample encode the same CDR3. The rearrangement uses TRBV9 and TRBJ2-3; D is ambiguous. The CDR3 sequence is 14 residues long. Trimming pared 0 bases from V and 0 bases from J, leaving 5 bases between. Germline CDR1 reads SGDLS; CDR2 reads YYNGEE. The CDR3 sequence: CASSVGPSTDTQYF. Written as DNA, the CDR3 is TGTGCCAGCAGCGTAGGACCGAGCACAGATACGCAGTATTTT.

This chain connects TRBV4-1 to TRBJ2-2; 12 bases are shared with TRBD2. Germline CDR1 reads MGHRA; CDR2 reads YSYEKL. This CDR3 is 21 amino acids long. The trim removed 4 bases at V and 5 bases at J, leaving 20 bases unmatched. In DNA, the CDR3 is TGCGCCAGCAGCCCCACCCCACCCGGGACTAGCGGGCCAGGGAGAACCGGGGAGCTGTTTTTT. This encodes CASSPTPPGTSGPGRTGELFF.

V and J are TRBV28 and TRBJ1-5; D is perhaps TRBD1 (6 bases). Trimming stripped 5 bases from V and 1 base from J, with 15 bases between. In germline, CDR1 is MDHEN, CDR2 SYDVKM. The CDR3 length is 16 residues. The DNA for the CDR3 is TGTGCCAGCAGTCCCCACACTGGACAGAGCAATCAGCCCCAGCATTTT. Residues: CASSPHTGQSNQPQHF. The full variable domain, rest sourced from reference TRBV28 and TRBJ1-5, is DVKVTQSSRYLVKRTGEKVFLECVQDMDHENMFWYRQDPGLGLRLIYFSYDVKMKEKGDIPEGYSVSREKKERFSLILESASTNQTSMYLCASSPHTGQSNQPQHFGDGTRLSIL.

The V gene is TRBV7-2, the J gene TRBJ2-1, with D perhaps matching TRBD2 (6 bases). The CDR3 contains 15 residues. Germline V CDR1 and CDR2: SGHTA, FQGNSA. V lost 5 bases, J lost 0 bases, and 11 bases lay in between. The CDR3 is CASSPLASSYNEQFF. CDR3 DNA: TGTGCCAGCAGCCCTCTAGCGAGCTCCTACAATGAGCAGTTCTTC.

Note on this clone: The sample contains more than one DNA sequence encoding this CDR3. The chain has TRBV6-6 and TRBJ2-5; D is tentatively TRBD1 or TRBD2 (6 bases each). The V end was cut by 2 bases, the J end by 5 bases, with 9 bases between. The CDR3 sequence is 13 residues long. Germline V gives CDR1 MNHNY, CDR2 SVGAGI (reference sequence). The CDR3 reads CASSYGGRETQYF. The DNA for the CDR3 is TGTGCCAGCAGTTACGGGGGGCGGGAGACCCAGTACTTC.

Comment on this clone: This specimen includes other DNA sequences encoding the same CDR3. CDR3 amino acids: CASSSRTGPYEQYF. The DNA for the CDR3 is TGCGCCAGCAGCTCGAGGACAGGGCCCTACGAGCAGTACTTC. The chain is built from TRBV5-1 and TRBJ2-7, with TRBD1 matching over 8 bases. V gave up 3 bases and J gave up 2 bases; unmatched junction bases: 4. Germline V gene data show CDR1 as SGHRS and CDR2 as YFSETQ. CDR3 length: 14 residues.

This chain joins TRBV7-9 and TRBJ1-1; D not resolved. This CDR3 spans 14 amino acids. CDR1 is SEHNR and CDR2 is FQNEAQ in the germline V gene (reference sequence). The germline V and J ends were trimmed by 2 bases and 1 base, with 8 bases remaining between them. DNA of the CDR3: TGTGCCAGCAGCTTATTCAACAGGAACACTGAAGCTTTCTTT. This sequence encodes CASSLFNRNTEAFF.

The chain uses TRBV7-2 and TRBJ1-5; 8 bases agree with TRBD1. CDR1 and CDR2 from the germline V gene are SGHTA and FQGNSA. Unmatched junction bases numbered 8, after V lost 2 bases and J lost 5 bases. The CDR3 is made up of 16 amino acids. Here the CDR3 reads CASSLQVRGQDQPQHF. The CDR3 DNA sequence: TGTGCCAGCAGCTTACAAGTCAGGGGGCAAGATCAGCCCCAGCATTTT.

Only one count was recorded for this clone. The rearrangement joins TRBV9 to TRBJ2-3; D is ambiguous. This CDR3 spans 13 amino acids. The germline gives CDR1 SGDLS, CDR2 YYNGEE. V dropped 0 bases and J dropped 4 bases, with 6 bases sitting between them. The CDR3 DNA reads as TGTGCCAGCAGCGTAGAATCCGCAGATACGCAGTATTTT. It codes for CASSVESADTQYF.

The chain carries TRBV14 and TRBJ2-7; D call uncertain. The CDR3 extends over 15 amino acids. Trimming cost V 0 bases and J 5 bases, with 14 bases left between them. The germline V gene has CDR1 SGHDN and CDR2 FVKESK. CDR3 in DNA: TGTGCCAGCAGCCAAGATCCGACGTTGGGCCACGAGCAGTACTTC. This encodes CASSQDPTLGHEQYF.